This T cell receptor (beta chain) is drawn from a study of T cell changes during pregnancy in multiple sclerosis. Sequenced by immunoSEQ multiplex PCR; TCRdb stores in-frame clones only, minus some. The sample has tens of thousands of clones, approximately 90% seen once; the top ten hold 0.5% to 0.65%. CDR1 and CDR2 from the germline V gene are MGHDK and SYGVNS. The CDR3 has 13 residues. Trimming took 8 bases from V and 3 from J; bases not matched to a gene: 6. This clone appeared once. The chain is built from TRBV25-1 and TRBJ1-1; 7 nucleotides match TRBD1. The sample in question was CD4+ T cells from peripheral blood mononuclear cells, obtained in the first trimester of pregnancy. The receptor's source is a female donor with multiple sclerosis, enrolled in a pregnancy study. CDR3 sequence: CASHQTGYTEAFF. DNA for the CDR3: TGTGCCAGCCACCAGACAGGGTACACTGAAGCTTTCTTT.